These 16 T cell receptor beta chains were sequenced from one sample in a study of vaccination effects on CD4 cells after COVID-19. This table comes from immunoSEQ multiplex PCR, and its TCRdb copy is limited to in-frame clones, with some not included. This sample has about 40,000 clones, with 70% found just once. Using viral peptide pools, the ViraFEST assay grew out antigen-specific CD4+ T cells prior to sequencing. Following 10 days of culture, CD4+ T cells were isolated. Each vaccine recipient was nucleocapsid antibody negative and had no prior SARS-CoV-2 infection. Their antigens are not known. Sequenced material: CD4+ T cells from PBMCs cultured with SARS-CoV-2 spike peptides, taken before COVID-19 vaccination. These receptors all stem from a human donor who received a COVID-19 vaccine.

The chain joins TRBV28 to TRBJ2-1; D may correspond to TRBD1 or TRBD2 (7 bases each). CDR3 length: 20 amino acids. V was trimmed by 3 bases and J by 4 bases, leaving 28 bases between them. CDR1 and CDR2 (germline): MDHEN, SYDVKM. CDR3 protein: CASSFPTNLLRQGGYNEQFF. The CDR3 nucleotides are TGTGCCAGCAGTTTCCCTACCAATCTACTCAGGCAGGGGGGGTACAATGAGCAGTTCTTC.

This clone was counted between two and nine times. The V call is TRBV19, the J call TRBJ1-2, with TRBD1 matching 7 bases. Germline V gene data show CDR1 as LNHDA and CDR2 as SQIVND (reference sequence). This CDR3 comprises 14 residues. Trimming removed 8 bases from V and 0 bases from J; junction bases left unmatched: 6. CDR3 amino acids: CASAPGQSNYGYTF. The CDR3 DNA sequence: TGTGCCAGTGCACCGGGACAGTCTAACTATGGCTACACCTTC. Complete variable domain (other parts from reference TRBV19 and TRBJ1-2): DGGITQSPKYLFRKEGQNVTLSCEQNLNHDAMYWYRQDPGQGLRLIYYSQIVNDFQKGDIAEGYSVSREKKESFPLTVTSAQKNPTAFYLCASAPGQSNYGYTFGSGTRLTVV.

The chain is built from TRBV5-6 and TRBJ1-5, with 8 nucleotides matching TRBD1. The CDR3 extends over 15 amino acids. Trimming removed 2 bases from V and 4 bases from J; junction bases left unmatched: 5. Germline V gene data show CDR1 as SGHDT and CDR2 as YYEEEE. This CDR3 is CASSFRDRPNQPQHF. The CDR3 DNA sequence: TGTGCCAGCAGCTTCCGGGACAGGCCTAATCAGCCCCAGCATTTT.

This clone was recorded a few times. The chain couples TRBV7-2 to TRBJ1-6; D is unresolved. Germline CDR1 reads SGHTA; CDR2 reads FQGNSA. CDR3 length equals 15 residues. Trimming removed 2 bases at V and 7 bases at J, with 12 bases between. This CDR3 reads CASSLSGGLNSPLHF. DNA for the CDR3: TGTGCCAGCAGCTTATCGGGCGGACTAAATTCACCCCTCCACTTT.

CDR3 amino acids: CASSAPLEQYF. In nucleotides, the CDR3 is TGTGCCAGCAGTGCCCCCCTCGAGCAGTACTTC. The V and J genes are TRBV2 and TRBJ2-7; no reliable D call. This CDR3 is 11 amino acids long. V gave up 4 bases and J gave up 6 bases, with 7 bases separating them. Germline V lookup: CDR1 SNHLY, CDR2 FYNNEI.

This chain joins TRBV30 and TRBJ2-2; no clear D gene. The germline gives CDR1 GTSNPN, CDR2 SVGIG (reference sequence). V gave up 8 bases and J gave up 5 bases, with 15 bases separating them. The CDR3 is made up of 13 amino acids. CDR3 in DNA: TGTGCCCTAAGGCCTTATGGGACCGGGGAGCTGTTTTTT. This translates into CALRPYGTGELFF.

The chain couples TRBV7-9 to TRBJ1-1; 7 nucleotides match TRBD1. V was clipped by 5 bases and J by 1 base; unmatched bases: 4. The CDR3 has 14 residues. The germline V gene encodes CDR1 SEHNR and CDR2 FQNEAQ (reference sequence). CDR3 DNA sequence: TGTGCCAGCAGCCGAGGACAGGAGAACACTGAAGCTTTCTTT. It specifies CASSRGQENTEAFF. The entire variable domain, with the rest obtained from reference TRBV7-9 and TRBJ1-1, is as follows: DTGVSQNPRHKITKRGQNVTFRCDPISEHNRLYWYRQTLGQGPEFLTYFQNEAQLEKSRLLSDRFSAERPKGSFSTLEIQRTEQGDSAMYLCASSRGQENTEAFFGQGTRLTVV.

The chain combines TRBV6-4 with TRBJ1-2; D is ambiguous. Germline V gene lookup returns CDR1 MRHNA and CDR2 SNTAGT. The V end lost 8 bases, the J end lost 1 base, and 17 bases lay between the germline ends. The CDR3 sequence is 15 residues long. For the CDR3, the DNA is TGTGCCAGCTTTCGAAGGGCAGAGCATAACTATGGCTACACCTTC. Amino acid sequence: CASFRRAEHNYGYTF.

The rearrangement uses TRBV6-4 and TRBJ2-3; 8 bases fit TRBD1. Germline values: CDR1 MRHNA, CDR2 SNTAGT. The ends lost 5 bases at V and 0 bases at J; junction bases unmatched: 1. The CDR3 spans 14 residues. The CDR3: CASSRTGSTDTQYF. The CDR3 bases are TGTGCCAGCAGTAGGACAGGGAGCACAGATACGCAGTATTTT.

This chain links TRBV5-4 with TRBJ1-2, with D hard to call. The V gene lost 0 bases and the J gene lost 5 bases, with 8 bases spanning the gap. Germline lookup yields CDR1 SGHNT and CDR2 YYREEE (reference sequence). CDR3 length equals 13 residues. CDR3 DNA sequence: TGTGCCAGCAGCTTGGGGGCTTTATATGGCTACACCTTC. Residues: CASSLGALYGYTF.

The chain couples TRBV5-1 to TRBJ2-3, with 8 bases lining up with TRBD2. Germline values: CDR1 SGHRS, CDR2 YFSETQ. The CDR3 contains 15 residues. V was clipped by 2 bases and J by 11 bases; unmatched bases: 13. CDR3 sequence (DNA): TGCGCCAGCAGCTTTTCTACTAGCGGCCCACGTATGCAGTATTTT. Its translation: CASSFSTSGPRMQYF.

This chain uses TRBV5-5 with TRBJ1-4, with D unclear. Trimming pared 3 bases from V and 3 bases from J, leaving 9 bases between. CDR3 size: 14 residues. The V gene's germline CDR1 is SGHKS and CDR2 YYEKEE (reference sequence). CDR3 nucleotides: TGTGCCAGCAGCTGGAGCGGTTCTAATGAAAAACTGTTTTTT. It translates to CASSWSGSNEKLFF.

The chain recombines TRBV5-1 with TRBJ2-7; a weak D match, TRBD2 (6 bases). This CDR3 is built from 16 residues. Looked up from germline, CDR1 is SGHRS and CDR2 is YFSETQ. The ends were cut back, 0 bases at V and 0 bases at J, with 13 bases in the middle. The DNA for the CDR3 is TGCGCCAGCAGCTTGGCGAAAATGGGGGGCTCCTACGAGCAGTACTTC. It encodes CASSLAKMGGSYEQYF.

The rearrangement uses TRBV6-5 and TRBJ1-5; D might be TRBD1 (5 bases). Germline V gene lookup returns CDR1 MNHEY and CDR2 SVGAGI. The CDR3 contains 12 residues. Trimming removed 8 bases from V and 8 bases from J, with 13 bases in between. CDR3 bases: TGTGCCAGCGAGGTAGACAGCAAGCCCCAGCATTTT. This gives the protein CASEVDSKPQHF.

The chain uses TRBV11-2 and TRBJ1-4; perhaps TRBD1 as D (6 bases). The CDR3 has 15 residues. V dropped 3 bases and J dropped 5 bases, with 13 bases sitting between them. Looked up from germline, CDR1 is SGHAT and CDR2 is FQNNGV. CDR3 DNA sequence: TGTGCCAGCAGCTTTCAAGGGCAGGGGAATGAAAAACTGTTTTTT. Amino acid sequence: CASSFQGQGNEKLFF.

The table lists this clone with a count of one. The chain couples TRBV24-1 to TRBJ2-1; D possibly matches TRBD1 or TRBD2 (6 bases each). Germline values: CDR1 KGHDR, CDR2 SFDVKD. V was trimmed by 0 bases and J by 5 bases, leaving 13 bases between them. The CDR3 runs 16 residues. The CDR3, as DNA: TGTGCCACCAGTGATTTGCAGGGGAGGCCCCACAATGAGCAGTTCTTC. This gives the protein CATSDLQGRPHNEQFF.